Listed below are T cell receptor beta chains from one sample, sequenced in a study of T cell responses to AZD1222 COVID-19 vaccine. Libraries were prepared by immunoSEQ multiplex PCR; TCRdb keeps only in-frame clonotypes and omits some of them. The sample lists 100,000 or so clones; approximately 90% were seen once. The source material was peripheral blood, sampled on day 0 of AZD1222 vaccination. The receptors shown here come from an adult in good health. The CDR3 runs from the conserved cysteine through the conserved F or W. D genes are given only for firm matches. Not every row has a clone size; where given, it reads once, few, many or a size class.

V gene	clone size	J gene	D gene	CDR3 protein
TRBV19	-	TRBJ2-2	-	CASLGTARGTGELFF
TRBV10-3	once	TRBJ2-3	-	CAISRAGDSSTDTQYF
TRBV9	-	TRBJ1-1	TRBD1	CASSAGQANTEAFF
TRBV7-9	-	TRBJ1-1	-	CASSLTPPGRTNTEAFF
TRBV28	-	TRBJ2-5	TRBD1	CASNRQGRETQYF
TRBV24-1	-	TRBJ1-5	TRBD1	CATSETDRVEPQHF
TRBV11-2	-	TRBJ2-7	TRBD2	CASSHYLGGSPNEQYF
TRBV5-4	-	TRBJ2-5	TRBD2	CASSGVAGDGETQYF
TRBV5-6	-	TRBJ2-1	-	CASSLWGPDNEQFF
TRBV15	-	TRBJ1-4	-	CATSRGGWPGDEKLFF
TRBV5-8	-	TRBJ2-7	-	CASSSDSPYEQYF
TRBV6-5	-	TRBJ2-7	-	CASSYSADYAWGEQYF
TRBV5-4	-	TRBJ2-7	-	CASSSDGRISYEQYF
TRBV12-3/TRBV12-4	-	TRBJ1-1	-	CASTLRGGTEAFF
TRBV9	-	TRBJ1-3	-	CASSEGGGGSGNTIYF
TRBV19	-	TRBJ1-1	-	CASTPPGRGYRVSTEAFF
TRBV5-5	-	TRBJ1-5	-	CASSLGRVGDQPQHF
TRBV10-1	once	TRBJ2-3	-	CASSPGAGTDTQYF
TRBV4-2	-	TRBJ1-2	-	CASSQDPYGYTF
TRBV5-5	-	TRBJ1-1	-	CASSRGTPPEAFF
TRBV19	-	TRBJ2-3	TRBD2	CASSVSGRAIGTDTQYF
TRBV5-1	-	TRBJ2-7	-	CASSWGFYAPSSYEQYF
TRBV6-5	-	TRBJ2-3	-	CASSYSRRETQYF
TRBV6-5	-	TRBJ1-5	-	CASHTGPGSNQPQHF
TRBV11-2	-	TRBJ2-7	TRBD2	CASSTGTSVSYEQYF
TRBV5-1	-	TRBJ2-1	TRBD2	CASSLWRETGNEQFF
TRBV2	-	TRBJ2-4	TRBD1	CATTPGQGDIQYF
TRBV30	-	TRBJ2-7	-	CAWSVKGTYGTHSYEQYF
TRBV7-9	-	TRBJ2-7	-	CASSPLGRGISYEQYF
TRBV6-6	-	TRBJ2-5	TRBD2	CASNRGGLATEYF
TRBV10-1	-	TRBJ2-3	-	CASRDRDTDTQYF
TRBV6-2/TRBV6-3	-	TRBJ2-1	-	CASSPVSRGNEQFF
TRBV4-1	-	TRBJ2-7	-	CASSQDYYSYEQYF
TRBV19	-	TRBJ1-4	-	CASSIVAQGGLFF
TRBV28	-	TRBJ2-7	-	CASSQGGHAIKEQYF
TRBV27	-	TRBJ2-1	-	CASSFGGSSYNEQFF
TRBV28	-	TRBJ2-1	-	CASKTRVYNEQFF
TRBV5-8	-	TRBJ1-5	-	CASSLPRPQHF
TRBV5-1	-	TRBJ2-2	TRBD1	CASSFAQGRGTGELFF
TRBV19	-	TRBJ1-2	-	CARPLGPNRSGYTF
TRBV7-9	-	TRBJ1-5	-	CASSLGQSNQPQHF
TRBV10-3	-	TRBJ2-7	-	CAIGLSQEGSYEQYF
TRBV5-8	-	TRBJ1-5	TRBD1	CASSLGFPRQGTYNQPQHF
TRBV3-1/TRBV3-2	once	TRBJ1-5	-	CASSQDRGSNQPQHF
TRBV14	-	TRBJ2-7	TRBD1	CASSQGTGGSNEQYF
TRBV6-5	-	TRBJ1-1	-	CASSSQGTGTEAFF
TRBV5-1	-	TRBJ2-7	-	CASSRRPERDEQYF
TRBV4-1	-	TRBJ2-3	-	CASSQDQFPSARYF
TRBV29-1	-	TRBJ1-2	-	CSVEDGMGVAGYTF
TRBV11-2	-	TRBJ1-1	TRBD1	CASSTLRRGRLTEAFF
TRBV3-1/TRBV3-2	-	TRBJ2-1	TRBD2	CASSQGLTSGRTDNEQFF
TRBV18	-	TRBJ2-7	-	CASSPSQHYEQYF
TRBV15	-	TRBJ1-1	-	CATSRDKAYNTEAFF
TRBV27	-	TRBJ1-1	-	CASSLSGGYTEAFF
TRBV2	-	TRBJ2-3	-	CASSVVPYTQYF
TRBV19	-	TRBJ2-2	TRBD2	CASSIEASGVRGGELFF
TRBV28	-	TRBJ1-2	-	CASSPNTAYGYTF